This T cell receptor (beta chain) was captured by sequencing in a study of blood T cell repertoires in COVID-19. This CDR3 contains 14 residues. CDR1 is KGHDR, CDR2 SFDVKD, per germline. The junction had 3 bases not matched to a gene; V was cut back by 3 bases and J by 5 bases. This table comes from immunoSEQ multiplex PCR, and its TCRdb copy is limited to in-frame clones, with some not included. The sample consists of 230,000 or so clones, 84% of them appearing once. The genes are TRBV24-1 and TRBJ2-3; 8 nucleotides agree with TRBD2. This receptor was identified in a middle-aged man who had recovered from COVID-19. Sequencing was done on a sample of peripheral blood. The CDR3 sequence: CATSDNLAGDTQYF. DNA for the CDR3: TGTGCCACCAGTGATAATCTAGCGGGAGATACGCAGTATTTT.